The 31 T cell receptor beta chains below all came from one sample that was sequenced in a study of monozygotic twins with inflammatory bowel disease. From the 5' RACE reads, TCRdb lists one entry per CDR3 protein and no DNA. Found here are more than 75,000 distinct CDR3 sequences; the top ten clones hold approximately 7%. Sequenced sample: blood. The receptor source for this set is a human donor with ulcerative colitis or Crohn's disease, or a healthy co-twin of an affected twin (not recorded which).

V and J are TRBV20-1 and TRBJ1-2; TCRdb names TRBD1, which stays unverified in the absence of DNA. CDR1 and CDR2 (germline): DFQATT, SNEGSKA (reference sequence). The CDR3 sequence is 15 residues long. This chain's CDR3 is CSARDSLTGNYGYTF.

This chain's CDR3 is CSARDNEGVSLHF. The chain has TRBV20-1 and TRBJ1-6; TCRdb's D call of TRBD1 is untestable without DNA. This CDR3 has 13 amino acids. Germline lookup yields CDR1 DFQATT and CDR2 SNEGSKA (reference sequence).

V gene TRBV29-1 combines with J gene TRBJ1-1; lacking DNA, the TRBD1 call made by TCRdb goes unchecked. The length of the CDR3 is 13 residues. CDR1 and CDR2 from the germline V gene are SQVTM and ANQGSEA. This chain's CDR3 is CSVRDSDDTEAFF.

V gene TRBV2 combines with J gene TRBJ1-2; absent DNA, TCRdb's TRBD1 call cannot be checked. Germline V gene lookup returns CDR1 SNHLY and CDR2 FYNNEI. The CDR3 has 13 residues. The CDR3 sequence is CAILLGRNYGYTF.

The chain couples TRBV20-1 to TRBJ1-2. There are 13 residues in the CDR3. Looked up from germline, CDR1 is DFQATT and CDR2 is SNEGSKA (reference sequence). The chain's CDR3 is CSANGGSNYGYTF.

This chain joins TRBV20-1 and TRBJ1-5. This CDR3 has 11 residues. The germline CDR1 and CDR2 sequences are DFQATT and SNEGSKA (reference sequence). The CDR3 spells CSARGEGPQHF.

The chain has TRBV18 and TRBJ1-2; TCRdb lists TRBD1, though no DNA is available to test this call. CDR3 size: 19 residues. The V gene's germline CDR1 is KGHSH and CDR2 LQKENI. The CDR3 sequence is CASSSNDLTGAGVGNGYTF. Full variable domain (rest looked up from reference TRBV18 and TRBJ1-2): NAGVMQNPRHLVRRRGQEARLRCSPMKGHSHVYWYRQLPEEGLKFMVYLQKENIIDESGMPKERFSAEFPKEGPSILRIQQVVRGDSAAYFCASSSNDLTGAGVGNGYTFGSGTRLTVV.

V usage is TRBV7-8 and J usage is TRBJ2-5; without DNA, the TCRdb call of TRBD1 cannot be checked. This CDR3 is built from 15 residues. Germline V gene data show CDR1 as SGHVS and CDR2 as FQNEAQ. CDR3 loop: CASSLAGGLGETQYF.

The chain has TRBV7-2 and TRBJ1-6. The length of the CDR3 is 14 residues. Per the germline V gene, CDR1 is SGHTA and CDR2 is FQGNSA. The CDR3 sequence: CASRKSSYNSPLHF.

CDR3 sequence: CASRKSMNTEAFF. The chain couples TRBV6-5 to TRBJ1-1. The CDR3 runs 13 residues. Germline CDR1 MNHEY, CDR2 SVGAGI.

This chain links TRBV20-1 with TRBJ1-2. Germline V gene lookup returns CDR1 DFQATT and CDR2 SNEGSKA (reference sequence). This CDR3 has 13 amino acids. The CDR3 reads CSAFDDWDYGYTF.

The V call is TRBV5-5, the J call TRBJ2-7. The CDR3 totals 12 residues. Germline CDR1 is SGHKS and CDR2 is YYEKEE (reference sequence). The CDR3 loop reads CASSFGRYEQYF.

The rearrangement joins TRBV6-5 to TRBJ2-3; TCRdb reports TRBD1, a call that lacks DNA to check it against. There are 16 residues in the CDR3. Germline V CDR1 and CDR2: MNHEY, SVGAGI. CDR3 residues: CASSYRSGGFTDTQYF.

The chain links TRBV14 to TRBJ1-6. The CDR3 has 13 residues. The V gene's germline CDR1 is SGHDN and CDR2 FVKESK. The CDR3 sequence is CASSPQIDSPLHF.

V gene TRBV12-3 or TRBV12-4 combines with J gene TRBJ2-2; TCRdb's assignment of TRBD1 cannot be checked, as there is no DNA. This CDR3 is built from 16 residues. CDR3: CASSLSGATNTGELFF.

The chain couples TRBV27 to TRBJ2-3; TCRdb reports TRBD1, a call that lacks DNA to check it against. The germline gives CDR1 MNHEY, CDR2 SMNVEV (reference sequence). There are 11 residues in the CDR3. CDR3: CASSPGRAQYF.

This chain uses TRBV20-1 with TRBJ2-7; as DNA is missing, the TRBD1 call by TCRdb cannot be tested. The CDR3 loop spans 14 amino acids. The germline gives CDR1 DFQATT, CDR2 SNEGSKA (reference sequence). The CDR3 reads CSARTVKKPYEQYF.

The chain joins TRBV7-2 to TRBJ2-3; TCRdb's D call of TRBD2 is untestable without DNA. CDR3 length: 17 residues. CDR1 and CDR2 (germline): SGHTA, FQGNSA. The CDR3: CASSFGAAAGAQGTQYF.

This CDR3 is CAVGLRNTIYF. The V gene is TRBV6-5, the J gene TRBJ1-3. Germline CDR1 MNHEY, CDR2 SVGAGI. The CDR3 totals 11 residues.

The chain uses TRBV10-3 and TRBJ1-1; TCRdb indicates TRBD1, and absent DNA this call remains unverified. Germline assignment: CDR1 ENHRY and CDR2 SYGVKD. This CDR3 is 17 amino acids long. The chain's CDR3 is CAISDQHRGTVNTEAFF.

J is TRBJ2-1 and V is TRBV20-1; without DNA, the TCRdb call of TRBD2 cannot be checked. This CDR3 contains 16 residues. Germline-derived CDR1 and CDR2 are DFQATT and SNEGSKA (reference sequence). CDR3 sequence: CSARRPTSSDLNEQFF.

The chain carries TRBV10-3 and TRBJ2-2; TCRdb's D call, TRBD1, is unchecked because there is no DNA. CDR3 length equals 14 residues. The V gene's germline CDR1 is ENHRY and CDR2 SYGVKD. CDR3 region: CAITRTVNTGELFF.

The rearrangement links TRBV7-9 to TRBJ2-5. In germline, CDR1 is SEHNR, CDR2 FQNEAQ (reference sequence). The CDR3 length is 12 residues. The CDR3 here is CASSFPTETQYF.

V usage is TRBV2 and J usage is TRBJ1-1; the D gene TCRdb calls, TRBD1, cannot be checked with no DNA. CDR3 length: 15 amino acids. Germline lookup yields CDR1 SNHLY and CDR2 FYNNEI. The CDR3 loop reads CASSATDPSGTEAFF.

The V gene is TRBV10-3, the J gene TRBJ2-1. From germline, CDR1 is ENHRY and CDR2 SYGVKD. The CDR3 sequence is 15 residues long. CDR3 sequence reads: CAISPDNPSYNEQFF.

The genes are TRBV5-1 and TRBJ2-2; the TCRdb D gene call, TRBD1, has no DNA to confirm it. The CDR3 extends over 16 amino acids. Germline loops: CDR1 SGHRS, CDR2 YFSETQ. Here the CDR3 reads CASSLRDSSNTGELFF.

The chain combines TRBV10-3 with TRBJ1-3; TCRdb's D call, TRBD1, is unchecked because there is no DNA. Germline CDR1 is ENHRY and CDR2 is SYGVKD. CDR3 size: 13 residues. This CDR3 reads CAISEGAGNTIYF.

The chain uses TRBV12-2 and TRBJ1-1; TCRdb names TRBD1, which stays unverified in the absence of DNA. TRBV12-2 is reported as a pseudogene. The CDR3 sequence is 15 residues long. The CDR3: CASRLSGDRGSEAFF.

The V call is TRBV10-3, the J call TRBJ1-6. Looked up from germline, CDR1 is ENHRY and CDR2 is SYGVKD. This CDR3 contains 12 residues. CDR3 protein: CAARSPNSPLHF.

The chain employs TRBV20-1 and TRBJ1-2. From germline, CDR1 is DFQATT and CDR2 SNEGSKA (reference sequence). The CDR3 has 13 amino acids. The CDR3 sequence is CSARVGGEGGYTF.

The V gene is TRBV6-5, the J gene TRBJ1-4; with no DNA, the TCRdb D assignment of TRBD1 cannot be verified. The CDR3 has 15 amino acids. Per germline, CDR1 MNHEY and CDR2 SVGAGI. The chain's CDR3 is CASSYSTGKGVKLFF.